This record concerns one T cell receptor beta chain sequence. Germline values: CDR1 DFQATT, CDR2 SNEGSKA (reference sequence). The junction had 9 bases not matched to a gene; V was cut back by 6 bases and J by 10 bases. The CDR3 is 12 amino acids. Both TRBC1 and TRBC2 were covered by a beta constant-region primer of two equimolar oligonucleotides. Each CDR3 protein is one row after TCRdb ran MiXCR on the UMI-ligation and nested PCR reads. The sample shows 65,000 to 85,000 distinct CDR3 sequences, around 14% of them seen only once. After CD4 positive bead selection, the CD4-negative fraction gave CD8 T cells. Four subsets defined by CD45RA and CD27 were sorted after CD3, CD4, CD8 and live/dead staining. These data are taken from a study of naive and memory T cell subsets.

The rearrangement joins TRBV20-1 to TRBJ2-1; 7 bases match TRBD2. Sequenced material: central memory CD4+ T cells from blood. The source is a human donor in good health. The CDR3 region has the DNA TGCAGTGCCACACGACTAGCCTGGGAGCAGTTCTTC. This gives the protein CSATRLAWEQFF.